This passage covers 22 T cell receptor beta chains from one sample sequenced in a study of T-cell memory formation after mild COVID-19. TCRdb recomputed calls from the 5' RACE reads with MiXCR, one row per CDR3 protein. This table has roughly 100,000 distinct CDR3 sequences, over 15% appearing once. Material: PBMCs or a T cell subset sorted from them (not recorded which). These receptors were taken from an adult woman who had mild COVID-19 (a few samples of this study predate the infection). Cell type and time point are not known.

In this sample, this clonotype turned up a few times. This rearrangement joins TRBV3-1 to TRBJ2-2, with 9 bases matching TRBD2. This CDR3 region has 16 residues. Unmatched junction bases numbered 3, after V lost 1 base and J lost 3 bases. The V gene's germline CDR1 is LGHDT and CDR2 YNNKEL (reference sequence). The CDR3 DNA reads TGTGCCAGCAGCCAAGGGCTAGCGGGGTACACCGGGGAGCTGTTTTTT. The encoded protein is CASSQGLAGYTGELFF.

The chain employs TRBV4-1 and TRBJ2-3, with D unclear. This CDR3 region has 13 residues. CDR1 and CDR2 (germline): MGHRA, YSYEKL. V gave up 10 bases and J gave up 1 base, with 12 bases separating them. DNA for the CDR3: TGCGCCACCGGGTGGATGGGCACAGATACGCAGTATTTT. Amino acid sequence: CATGWMGTDTQYF.

Only a few counts were recorded for this clonotype. The rearrangement links TRBV5-6 to TRBJ1-1; D is undetermined. Germline CDR1 is SGHDT and CDR2 is YYEEEE. The ends were cut back, 2 bases at V and 1 base at J, with 9 bases in the middle. The CDR3 is made up of 14 amino acids. Written as DNA, the CDR3 is TGTGCCAGCAGCTTTCTCGCCCGGAACACTGAAGCTTTCTTT. Protein: CASSFLARNTEAFF.

This clonotype occurred a few times. The V gene is TRBV12-3 or TRBV12-4, the J gene TRBJ2-7; D gene unclear. This CDR3 is 15 amino acids long. The ends were cut back, 5 bases at V and 2 bases at J, with 16 bases in the middle. The CDR3 loop is CASSPTFGRTYEQYF. CDR3 coding DNA: TGTGCCAGCAGTCCAACATTCGGTAGAACCTACGAGCAGTACTTC.

The chain couples TRBV5-1 to TRBJ1-2; the match to TRBD1 covers 9 bases. Germline V gene sequence: CDR1 SGHRS, CDR2 YFSETQ. There are 17 residues in the CDR3. J gave up 3 bases and V 3 bases, and 12 bases lay outside the gene matches. CDR3 residues: CASSSGTGSSSYYGYTF. CDR3 bases: TGCGCCAGCAGCTCGGGGACAGGGTCCTCCTCCTACTATGGCTACACCTTC.

V is TRBV12-3 or TRBV12-4 and J is TRBJ2-3; D is unresolved. The CDR3 totals 12 residues. Trimming removed 1 base at V and 7 bases at J, with 6 bases between. CDR3 nucleotide sequence: TGTGCCAGCAGTTTAGTGAGAAATACGCAGTATTTT. The encoded protein is CASSLVRNTQYF.

This clonotype was seen a handful of times. This chain links TRBV4-3 with TRBJ2-4; TRBD1 or TRBD2 may be the D gene (7 bases each). With 4 bases removed from V and 7 bases from J, the gap between germline ends came to 17 bases. The CDR3 has 15 amino acids. The germline V gene has CDR1 LGHNA and CDR2 YSLEER. CDR3 amino acids: CASSPWGGGFNIQYF. The CDR3 coding sequence is TGCGCCAGCAGCCCTTGGGGAGGGGGCTTTAACATTCAGTACTTC.

The rearrangement joins TRBV2 to TRBJ2-2, with no clear D. V was clipped by 8 bases and J by 3 bases, with 13 bases between them. Germline V gene lookup returns CDR1 SNHLY and CDR2 FYNNEI. This CDR3 is 14 amino acids long. DNA for the CDR3: TGTGCCAGCGAGCCTTGGCAGTACACCGGGGAGCTGTTTTTT. This gives the protein CASEPWQYTGELFF.

This clonotype was counted at least ten times. The chain uses TRBV3-1 and TRBJ2-7; 12 bases fit TRBD2. Germline CDR1 and CDR2: LGHDT and YNNKEL (reference sequence). The CDR3 consists of 16 residues. The V segment lost 4 bases and the J segment 2 bases; nucleotides outside the gene matches: 6. The CDR3 loop reads CASSPGLAGSTYEQYF. CDR3 coding DNA: TGTGCCAGCAGCCCCGGACTAGCGGGGTCCACCTACGAGCAGTACTTC.

V is TRBV7-9 and J is TRBJ2-1, with TRBD1 identical over 8 bases. The V gene end was trimmed by 5 bases and the J gene end by 3 bases; junction bases not matched to a gene: 3. Germline values: CDR1 SEHNR, CDR2 FQNEAQ (reference sequence). CDR3 length equals 14 residues. CDR3 residues: CASSKTGDYNEQFF. CDR3 coding DNA: TGTGCCAGCAGCAAGACAGGGGACTACAATGAGCAGTTCTTC.

The chain joins TRBV24-1 to TRBJ2-7; weak D call: TRBD1 (6 bases). There are 13 residues in the CDR3. Trimming removed 7 bases at V and 6 bases at J, with 15 bases between. CDR1 and CDR2 from the germline V gene are KGHDR and SFDVKD. The CDR3 here is CATSQETGREQYF. CDR3 nucleotide sequence: TGTGCCACCAGCCAAGAGACAGGTCGCGAGCAGTACTTC.

This clonotype has only one observation. Written as DNA, the CDR3 is TGTGCCAGCAGCCAAGAACTCAATAGCAATCAGCCCCAGCATTTT. Translating it yields CASSQELNSNQPQHF. V is TRBV3-1 and J is TRBJ1-5; D gene ambiguous. This CDR3 is built from 15 residues. Germline V CDR1 and CDR2: LGHDT, YNNKEL (reference sequence). Trimming pared 0 bases from V and 0 bases from J, leaving 6 bases between.

This clonotype was counted only a few times. The V call is TRBV11-2, the J call TRBJ2-7; weak D call: TRBD2 (5 bases). The CDR3 contains 16 residues. The V end was cut by 5 bases, the J end by 4 bases, with 21 bases between. Germline values: CDR1 SGHAT, CDR2 FQNNGV. The CDR3 loop is CASSLSSAGRRYEQYF. The CDR3, as DNA: TGTGCCAGCAGCCTCTCGAGCGCGGGTAGAAGGTACGAGCAGTACTTC.

This clonotype was recorded a few times. The rearrangement joins TRBV12-3 or TRBV12-4 to TRBJ2-1; a weak D match, TRBD1 (5 bases). There are 15 residues in the CDR3. The V end lost 1 base, the J end lost 7 bases, and 14 bases lay between the germline ends. In DNA form, the CDR3 reads TGTGCCAGCAGTTTAGAACGCGCAGGGAATAATGAGCAGTTCTTC. Translation gives CASSLERAGNNEQFF.

The chain carries TRBV4-1 and TRBJ2-1; possible D gene TRBD1, 6 bases. CDR3 size: 16 residues. Germline V gives CDR1 MGHRA, CDR2 YSYEKL. V dropped 2 bases and J dropped 0 bases, with 11 bases sitting between them. The DNA of the CDR3 is TGCGCCAGCAGCCAACCGCAGGGGAGCTCCTACAATGAGCAGTTCTTC. Amino acid sequence: CASSQPQGSSYNEQFF.

This clonotype was seen a few times. The chain uses TRBV7-6 and TRBJ1-1; D not certain. V lost 1 base and J 2 bases, leaving 11 bases between the germline ends. This CDR3 is built from 15 residues. The V gene's germline CDR1 is SGHVS and CDR2 FNYEAQ. The CDR3 protein is CASSLDVHRNTEAFF. The CDR3 DNA reads as TGTGCCAGCAGCTTAGATGTTCACAGAAACACTGAAGCTTTCTTT.

This clonotype was seen at least ten times. The chain carries TRBV12-3 or TRBV12-4 and TRBJ2-7; D gene ambiguous. Trimming shortened V by 7 bases and J by 7 bases, and 11 bases separated the two germline ends. There are 11 residues in the CDR3. CDR3 loop: CASTISTEQYF. Here the CDR3 DNA reads TGTGCCAGCACCATCTCGACAGAGCAGTACTTC.

The chain couples TRBV12-3 or TRBV12-4 to TRBJ1-6; unclear D gene. CDR3 size: 13 residues. V was clipped by 5 bases and J by 7 bases, with 9 bases between them. The CDR3 nucleotides read TGTGCCAGCAGTGTCCAGGAAAATTCACCCCTCCACTTT. The encoded protein is CASSVQENSPLHF.

CDR3 in DNA: TGTGCCAGCAGTTTTTTAGGGTACAGCACTGAAGCTTTCTTT. It yields the protein CASSFLGYSTEAFF. The V gene is TRBV12-3 or TRBV12-4, the J gene TRBJ1-1, with unresolved D. Deletions cut 3 bases from V and 4 bases from J, with 12 bases between. The CDR3 is 14 residues long.

With respect to this clonotype: A junction boundary mismatches the germline segment, possibly from a read error. This chain connects TRBV29-1 to TRBJ1-1; D not certain. The CDR3 covers 8 residues. Germline-derived CDR1 and CDR2 are SQVTM and ANQGSEA. The CDR3 region is CSVDGLVF. CDR3 in DNA: TGCAGCGTTGACGGTCTAGTCTTT.

The CDR3 DNA follows: TGTGCCAGCCAACCGGGGGGCTTTAATGAAAAACTGTTTTTT. Residues: CASQPGGFNEKLFF. The V and J genes are TRBV2 and TRBJ1-4; tentative D call: TRBD1 (6 bases). Per the germline V gene, CDR1 is SNHLY and CDR2 is FYNNEI. The length of the CDR3 is 14 residues. V was shortened by 8 bases and J by 4 bases, with 14 bases between the two germline ends.

V usage is TRBV5-1 and J usage is TRBJ2-1, with TRBD1 as a possible D gene (6 bases). Trimming stripped 3 bases from V and 3 bases from J, with 13 bases between. The CDR3 spans 15 residues. Germline V gives CDR1 SGHRS, CDR2 YFSETQ. CDR3 in amino acids: CASSYYPGDYNEQFF. The CDR3 region has the DNA TGCGCCAGCAGCTATTACCCAGGGGACTACAATGAGCAGTTCTTC. Full variable domain (rest looked up from reference TRBV5-1 and TRBJ2-1): KAGVTQTPRYLIKTRGQQVTLSCSPISGHRSVSWYQQTPGQGLQFLFEYFSETQRNKGNFPGRFSGRQFSNSRSEMNVSTLELGDSALYLCASSYYPGDYNEQFFGPGTRLTVL.